This T cell receptor beta chain was sequenced during a study of blood T cell repertoires in COVID-19. Overall study: The origin of the acute and convalescent COVID-19 samples was the United States, Italy and Spain. T cells, B-cell-depleted T cells, or PBMCs provided the cDNA or gDNA that served as material.

In the authors' methods: Amplification from reference gene primers served as the basis for estimated nucleated cell counts. TCRdb's copy holds only in-frame clones and misses some; the assay was immunoSEQ multiplex PCR. The DNA was the basis for D and trimming; V, J and clone size are from that table. The sample holds 230,000 or so clones, roughly 88% seen once. Participant age was roughly 18 to 90 years, and participants resided in about 25 US areas. The clonotype comes from a woman in her forties with acute COVID-19. Sequences were obtained from PBMCs or T cells enriched from blood (not recorded which).

The CDR3: CASGTGAMLRGQETQYF. In DNA, the CDR3 is TGTGCTAGTGGGACAGGGGCGATGTTGAGGGGTCAAGAGACCCAGTACTTC. This chain joins TRBV12-5 and TRBJ2-5, with 8 bases identical to TRBD1. The CDR3 is 17 residues long. V lost 6 bases, J lost 2 bases, and 14 bases stayed unmatched. Germline V gene lookup returns CDR1 LGHNT and CDR2 FRNRAP. Based on the CDR3 plus reference TRBV12-5 and TRBJ2-5, the full variable domain is DARVTQTPRHKVTEMGQEVTMRCQPILGHNTVFWYRQTMMQGLELLAYFRNRAPLDDSGMPKDRFSAEMPDATLATLKIQPSEPRDSAVYFCASGTGAMLRGQETQYFGPGTRLLVL.